This T cell receptor (beta chain) came from a study of cytomegalovirus exposure and HLA in healthy donors. This CDR3 contains 13 residues. J lost 4 bases, V lost 1 base, and 0 bases had no gene match. Germline loops: CDR1 LGHNA, CDR2 YNFKEQ. Amplification used 60 Vbeta primers and 13 Jbeta primers. Only in-frame clones appear in the TCRdb table, and some are missing; sequencing was by immunoSEQ multiplex PCR. The sample holds over 35,000 clones. Healthy individuals who donated bone marrow served as the donors. This clonotype was sampled from a woman aged 25-40 years in good health and CMV-seronegative. The rearrangement uses TRBV4-2 and TRBJ2-5; TRBD2 matches at 7 bases. Sequencing was performed on PBMCs. CDR3 nucleotide sequence: TGTGCCAGCAGCCAAGGGGAGGGAGAGACCCAGTACTTC. Protein sequence: CASSQGEGETQYF.